The rows below give T cell receptor beta chains drawn from one sample of a study of shared clonotypes between healthy human individuals. Generated by immunoSEQ multiplex PCR, the TCRdb table keeps only in-frame clones and is missing some. The sample lists 2 million to 2.5 million clones, 95% occurring once. Sequenced: naive CD4+ T cells sorted from blood. Every receptor here comes from a man younger than 35 in good health. The CDR3 runs from the conserved cysteine through the conserved F or W. A D gene is named only where the DNA matches it firmly. Part of the rows lack a size; the others show once, few, many or a class for expanded clones.

TGTGCCAGCAGCCGAGACAGGGGGCACGGCTACACCTTC,CASSRDRGHGYTF,TRBD1,TRBV6-5,TRBJ1-2,.
TGTGCCAGCTCACCCCCCGGGGAGCTGTTTTTT,CASSPPGELFF,.,TRBV18,TRBJ2-2,.
TGCGCCAGCAGTGAGTCGACCCGCGGGCCCACAGATACGCAGTATTTT,CASSESTRGPTDTQYF,.,TRBV10-1,TRBJ2-3,.
TGTGCCAGCCGCACCGGGACAGGGGGCTTTGCGACCCAGTACTTC,CASRTGTGGFATQYF,TRBD1,TRBV28,TRBJ2-5,.
TGCGCCAGCAGCTTGGGAGATTCCCACTACGAGCAGTACTTC,CASSLGDSHYEQYF,.,TRBV5-1,TRBJ2-7,.
TGTGCCAGCAGCCGAAGGGCAAATCCATCCTTGGGACCAGATACGCAGTATTTT,CASSRRANPSLGPDTQYF,.,TRBV7-3,TRBJ2-3,.
TGTGCCAGCAGAGCCGGGACTAGCGGTTACGAGCAGTACTTC,CASRAGTSGYEQYF,TRBD2,TRBV6-1,TRBJ2-7,once
TGTGCCAGCACCTATGGGACAGATACGCAGTATTTT,CASTYGTDTQYF,.,TRBV2,TRBJ2-3,.
TGTGCCAGCAGCTCCACTAGCGGCCTGACCTACGAGCAGTACTTC,CASSSTSGLTYEQYF,TRBD2,TRBV7-2,TRBJ2-7,.
TGTGCCAGCTCACCGGAGAGGGGGCGCGGAGAGACCCAGTACTTC,CASSPERGRGETQYF,TRBD1,TRBV18,TRBJ2-5,.
TGTGCCAGCAGATGGGGGAACACCGGGGAGCTGTTTTTT,CASRWGNTGELFF,.,TRBV2,TRBJ2-2,.
TGTGCCAGCAGCCGGACTAGCGGGAAAGATACGCAGTATTTT,CASSRTSGKDTQYF,TRBD2,TRBV6-5,TRBJ2-3,.
TGTGCTAGTGGAGGGACAGCAACCACCGGGGAGCTGTTTTTT,CASGGTATTGELFF,TRBD1,TRBV12-5,TRBJ2-2,.
TGTGCCAGTAGTATAGCATTGGGGCGAGGCACTGAAGCTTTCTTT,CASSIALGRGTEAFF,.,TRBV19,TRBJ1-1,.
TGTGCCAGCAGACAGGGGGCGAGAGAAAAACTGTTTTTT,CASRQGAREKLFF,TRBD1,TRBV27,TRBJ1-4,.
TGCAGTGCTAGTGTCGAGACCCAGTACTTC,CSASVETQYF,.,TRBV20-1,TRBJ2-5,.
TGTGCCAGTAGTATAAGTCAGGGCTCCTACAATGAGCAGTTCTTC,CASSISQGSYNEQFF,.,TRBV19,TRBJ2-1,.
TGTGCCAGCAGCCAACAGGGGGCACGGGCTTTCTTT,CASSQQGARAFF,TRBD1,TRBV2,TRBJ1-1,.
TGTGCCAGCAGCTTTACAGGGAGGGGAGAGACCCAGTACTTC,CASSFTGRGETQYF,.,TRBV11-2,TRBJ2-5,.
TGTGCCAGCAGCTGGGGCGCTGAAGCTTTCTTT,CASSWGAEAFF,.,TRBV5-4,TRBJ1-1,.
TGTGCCAGCAGTTACTCGAGGGTTACGAACACTGAAGCTTTCTTT,CASSYSRVTNTEAFF,.,TRBV6-5,TRBJ1-1,.
TGTGCCAGCAGCCTTGGAAACACCATATATTTT,CASSLGNTIYF,.,TRBV6-5,TRBJ1-3,.
TGTGCCAGCAGCTTTCAGGGGGCGAGAGCCAAAAACATTCAGTACTTC,CASSFQGARAKNIQYF,TRBD1,TRBV5-4,TRBJ2-4,.